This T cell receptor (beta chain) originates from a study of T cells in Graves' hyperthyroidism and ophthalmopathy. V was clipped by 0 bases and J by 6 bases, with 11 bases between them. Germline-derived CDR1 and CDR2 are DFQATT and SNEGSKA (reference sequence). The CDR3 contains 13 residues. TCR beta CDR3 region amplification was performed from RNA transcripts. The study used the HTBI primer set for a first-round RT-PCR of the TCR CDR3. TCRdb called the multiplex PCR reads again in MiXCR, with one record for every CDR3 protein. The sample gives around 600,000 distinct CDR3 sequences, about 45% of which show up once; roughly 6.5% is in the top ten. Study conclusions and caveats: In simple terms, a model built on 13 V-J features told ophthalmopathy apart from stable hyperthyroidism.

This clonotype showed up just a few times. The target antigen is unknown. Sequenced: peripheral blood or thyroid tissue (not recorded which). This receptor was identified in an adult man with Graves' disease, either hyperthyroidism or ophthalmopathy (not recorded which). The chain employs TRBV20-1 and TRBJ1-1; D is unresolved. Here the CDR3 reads CSARDPPVSEAFF. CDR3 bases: TGCAGTGCTAGAGATCCTCCAGTTTCTGAAGCTTTCTTT.